The clone carrying this T cell receptor (beta chain) was seen ten or more times. Its cognate antigen is unknown. The CDR3 covers 17 residues. Germline V gene lookup returns CDR1 SGHVS and CDR2 FQNEAQ. V trimming: 4 bases; J trimming: 2 bases; junction bases outside the gene matches: 5. This specimen belongs to a study of identical twins. Study results and caveats: Conclusions were based on cross-sectional statistical analysis, without following the same donors.

Healthy Caucasians were all of the donors. Template switching supplied a universal primer site; unique molecular identifiers were carried on the cDNA. One entry per CDR3 protein, called by TCRdb with MiXCR from the 5' RACE reads. The profile shows around 250,000 distinct CDR3 sequences, around 8.3% of them singletons. These data were also reused for a study on yellow fever vaccine responses in identical twins. This second study notes: In identical twins, vaccine T cell responses appeared partly shared and partly individual.

Sequenced input: CD8+ T cells sorted from blood. This TCR was recovered from a woman between 18 and 30 years old in good health. The gene calls are TRBV7-8 and TRBJ2-6; the match to TRBD1 covers 10 bases. CDR3 sequence (DNA): TGTGCCAGCAGCTATTGGGACAGGGGTGCTGGGGCCAACGTCCTGACTTTC. It encodes CASSYWDRGAGANVLTF.